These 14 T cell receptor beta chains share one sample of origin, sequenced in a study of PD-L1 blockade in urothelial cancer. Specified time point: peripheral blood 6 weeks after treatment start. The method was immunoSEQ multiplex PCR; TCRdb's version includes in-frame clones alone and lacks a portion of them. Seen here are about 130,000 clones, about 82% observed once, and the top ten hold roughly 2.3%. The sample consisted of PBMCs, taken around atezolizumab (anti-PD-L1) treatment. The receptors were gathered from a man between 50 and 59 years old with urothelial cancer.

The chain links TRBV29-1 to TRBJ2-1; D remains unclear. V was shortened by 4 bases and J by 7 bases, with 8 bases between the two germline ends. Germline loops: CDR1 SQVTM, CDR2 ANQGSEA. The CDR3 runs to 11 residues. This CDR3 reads CSVVLYNEQFF. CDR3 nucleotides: TGCAGCGTTGTCTTGTATAATGAGCAGTTCTTC.

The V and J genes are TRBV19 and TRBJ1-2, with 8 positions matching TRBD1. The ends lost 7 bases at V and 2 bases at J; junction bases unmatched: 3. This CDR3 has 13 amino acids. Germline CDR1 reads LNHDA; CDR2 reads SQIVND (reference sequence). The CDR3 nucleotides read TGTGCCAGTACCCGACAGGGGAACTATGGCTACACCTTC. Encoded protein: CASTRQGNYGYTF.

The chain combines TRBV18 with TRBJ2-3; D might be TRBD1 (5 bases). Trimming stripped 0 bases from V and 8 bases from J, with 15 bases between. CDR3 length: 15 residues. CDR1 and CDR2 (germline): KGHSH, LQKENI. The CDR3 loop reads CASSPPRGRSGTQYF. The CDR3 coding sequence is TGTGCCAGCTCACCACCAAGGGGTCGGAGTGGTACGCAGTATTTT.

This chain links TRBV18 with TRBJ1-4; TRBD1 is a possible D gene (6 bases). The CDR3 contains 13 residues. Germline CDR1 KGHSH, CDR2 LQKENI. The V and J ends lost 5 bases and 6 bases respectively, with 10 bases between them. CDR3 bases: TGTGCCAGCTCAATAAACAGGGATGAAAAACTGTTTTTT. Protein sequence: CASSINRDEKLFF.

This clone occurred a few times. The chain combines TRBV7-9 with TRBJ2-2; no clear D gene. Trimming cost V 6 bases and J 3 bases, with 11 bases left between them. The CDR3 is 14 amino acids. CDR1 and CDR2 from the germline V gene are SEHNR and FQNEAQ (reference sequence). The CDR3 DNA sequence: TGTGCCAGCAGTTCGCCACGGGACACCGGGGAGCTGTTTTTT. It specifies CASSSPRDTGELFF.

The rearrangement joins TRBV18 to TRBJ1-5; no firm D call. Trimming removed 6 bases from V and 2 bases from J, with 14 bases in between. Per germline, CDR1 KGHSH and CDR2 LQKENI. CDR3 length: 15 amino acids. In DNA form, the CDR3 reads TGTGCCAGCTCGCCGAGGTCGGGTGGCAATCAGCCCCAGCATTTT. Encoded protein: CASSPRSGGNQPQHF.

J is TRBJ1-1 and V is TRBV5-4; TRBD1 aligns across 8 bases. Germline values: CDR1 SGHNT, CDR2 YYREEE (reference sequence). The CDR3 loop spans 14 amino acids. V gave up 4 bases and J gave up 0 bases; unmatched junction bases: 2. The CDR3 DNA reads TGTGCCAGCAGCCTGGGACAGGTGAACACTGAAGCTTTCTTT. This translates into CASSLGQVNTEAFF.

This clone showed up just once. The CDR3 here is CASSGLAGGGNEQFF. The CDR3 DNA reads as TGTGCCAGCAGTGGCCTAGCGGGGGGGGGCAATGAGCAGTTCTTC. This rearrangement joins TRBV2 to TRBJ2-1; 12 bases are shared with TRBD2. Germline V gene sequence: CDR1 SNHLY, CDR2 FYNNEI. The CDR3 has 15 residues. J gave up 6 bases and V 4 bases, and 4 bases lay outside the gene matches.

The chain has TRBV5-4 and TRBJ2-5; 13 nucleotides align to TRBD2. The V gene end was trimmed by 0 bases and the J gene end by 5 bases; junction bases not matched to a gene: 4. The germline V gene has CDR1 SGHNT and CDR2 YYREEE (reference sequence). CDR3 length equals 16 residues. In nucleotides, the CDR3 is TGTGCCAGCAGCTTGGCCGGGACTAGCGGGACGGAGACCCAGTACTTC. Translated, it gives CASSLAGTSGTETQYF.

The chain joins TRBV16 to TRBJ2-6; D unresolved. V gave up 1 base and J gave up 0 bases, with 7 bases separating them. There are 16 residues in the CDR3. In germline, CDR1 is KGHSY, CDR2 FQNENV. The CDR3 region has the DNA TGTGCCAGCAGCCAATTGAGCAACTCTGGGGCCAACGTCCTGACTTTC. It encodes CASSQLSNSGANVLTF.

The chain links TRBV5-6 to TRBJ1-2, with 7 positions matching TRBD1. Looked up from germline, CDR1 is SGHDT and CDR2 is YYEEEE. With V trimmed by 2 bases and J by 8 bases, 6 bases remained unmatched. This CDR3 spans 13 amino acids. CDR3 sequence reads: CASSFGTEDGYTF. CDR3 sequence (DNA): TGTGCCAGCAGCTTCGGGACAGAGGACGGCTACACCTTC.

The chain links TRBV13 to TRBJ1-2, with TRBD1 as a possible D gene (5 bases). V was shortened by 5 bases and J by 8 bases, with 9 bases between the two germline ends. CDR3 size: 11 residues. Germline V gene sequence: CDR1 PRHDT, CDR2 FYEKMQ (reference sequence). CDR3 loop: CASSRQRGYTF. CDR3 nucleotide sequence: TGTGCCAGCAGCCGACAGAGGGGCTACACCTTC.

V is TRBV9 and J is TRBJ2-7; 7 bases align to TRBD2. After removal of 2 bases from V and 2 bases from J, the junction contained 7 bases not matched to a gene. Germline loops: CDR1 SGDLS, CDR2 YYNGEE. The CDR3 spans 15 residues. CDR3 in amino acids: CASSVSSGPTYEQYF. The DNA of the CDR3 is TGTGCCAGCAGCGTTTCTAGCGGACCGACCTACGAGCAGTACTTC.

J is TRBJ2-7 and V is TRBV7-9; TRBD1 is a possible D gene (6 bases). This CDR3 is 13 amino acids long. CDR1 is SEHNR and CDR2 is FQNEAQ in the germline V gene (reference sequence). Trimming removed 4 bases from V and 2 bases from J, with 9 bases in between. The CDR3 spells CASSSGTTYEQYF. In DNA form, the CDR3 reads TGTGCCAGCAGCTCCGGGACAACCTACGAGCAGTACTTC.